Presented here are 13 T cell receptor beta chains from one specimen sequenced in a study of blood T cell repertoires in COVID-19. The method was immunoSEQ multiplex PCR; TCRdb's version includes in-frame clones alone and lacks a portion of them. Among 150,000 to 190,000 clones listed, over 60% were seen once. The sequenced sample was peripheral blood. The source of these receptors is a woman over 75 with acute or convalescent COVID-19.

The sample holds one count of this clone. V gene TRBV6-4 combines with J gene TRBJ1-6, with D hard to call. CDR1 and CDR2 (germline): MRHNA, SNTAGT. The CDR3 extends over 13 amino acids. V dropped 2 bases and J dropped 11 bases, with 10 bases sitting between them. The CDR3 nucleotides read TGTGCCAGCAGTGACGGAGGGCTTCCACCCCTCCACTTT. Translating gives CASSDGGLPPLHF.

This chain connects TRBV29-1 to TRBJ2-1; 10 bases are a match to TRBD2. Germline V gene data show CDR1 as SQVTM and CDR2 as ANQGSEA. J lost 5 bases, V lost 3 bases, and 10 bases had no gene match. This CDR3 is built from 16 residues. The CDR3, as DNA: TGCAGCGTTGAGACAGCGGGGGGGCTTCAGCACAATGAGCAGTTCTTC. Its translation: CSVETAGGLQHNEQFF.

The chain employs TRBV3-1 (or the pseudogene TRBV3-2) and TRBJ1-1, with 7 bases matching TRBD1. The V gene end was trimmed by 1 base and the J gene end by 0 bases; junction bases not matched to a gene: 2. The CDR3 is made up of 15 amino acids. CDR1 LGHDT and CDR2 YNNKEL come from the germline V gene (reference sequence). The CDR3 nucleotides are TGTGCCAGCAGCCAAGCACAGGGGATGAACACTGAAGCTTTCTTT. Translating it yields CASSQAQGMNTEAFF.

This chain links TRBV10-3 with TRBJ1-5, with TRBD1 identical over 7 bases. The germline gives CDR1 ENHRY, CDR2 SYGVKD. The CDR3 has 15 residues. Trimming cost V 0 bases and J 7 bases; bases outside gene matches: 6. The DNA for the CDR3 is TGTGCCATCAGTGAGTCTGGAAGGGGGCTCCAGCCCCAGCATTTT. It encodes CAISESGRGLQPQHF.

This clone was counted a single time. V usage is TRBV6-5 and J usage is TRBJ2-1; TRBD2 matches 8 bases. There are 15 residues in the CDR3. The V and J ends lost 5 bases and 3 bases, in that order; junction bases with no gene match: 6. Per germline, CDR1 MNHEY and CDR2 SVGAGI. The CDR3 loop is CASSTLGLVYNEQFF. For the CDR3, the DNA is TGTGCCAGCAGTACCCTGGGACTAGTCTACAATGAGCAGTTCTTC.

DNA of the CDR3: TGTGCCATCGGGAGGACAGGGGTAAACACTGAAGCTTTCTTT. Its protein is CAIGRTGVNTEAFF. The V call is TRBV10-3, the J call TRBJ1-1; 9 bases agree with TRBD1. This CDR3 region has 14 residues. Germline V gene lookup returns CDR1 ENHRY and CDR2 SYGVKD. The V and J ends lost 8 bases and 2 bases, in that order; junction bases with no gene match: 6.

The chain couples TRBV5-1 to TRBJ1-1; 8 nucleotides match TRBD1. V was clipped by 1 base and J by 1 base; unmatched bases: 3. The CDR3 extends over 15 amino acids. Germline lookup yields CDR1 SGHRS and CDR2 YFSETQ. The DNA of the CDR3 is TGCGCCAGCAGCTTGTGGACAGGGAAGAACACTGAAGCTTTCTTT. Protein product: CASSLWTGKNTEAFF. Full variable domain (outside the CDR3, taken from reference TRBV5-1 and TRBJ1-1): KAGVTQTPRYLIKTRGQQVTLSCSPISGHRSVSWYQQTPGQGLQFLFEYFSETQRNKGNFPGRFSGRQFSNSRSEMNVSTLELGDSALYLCASSLWTGKNTEAFFGQGTRLTVV.

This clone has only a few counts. In DNA, the CDR3 is TGCGCCAGCAGCCTTAGGACAGGGAGGAATGAGCAGTTCTTC. Its protein product is CASSLRTGRNEQFF. The chain uses TRBV5-1 and TRBJ2-1, with 8 bases aligning to TRBD1. Germline CDR1 is SGHRS and CDR2 is YFSETQ. CDR3 length: 14 amino acids. After removal of 4 bases from V and 7 bases from J, the junction contained 7 bases not matched to a gene.

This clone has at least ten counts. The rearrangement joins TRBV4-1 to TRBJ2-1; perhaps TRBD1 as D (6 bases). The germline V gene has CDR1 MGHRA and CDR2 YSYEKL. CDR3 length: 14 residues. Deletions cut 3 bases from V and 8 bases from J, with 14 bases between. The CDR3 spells CASSHVLGGDEQFF. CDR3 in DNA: TGCGCCAGCAGCCATGTACTAGGGGGTGATGAGCAGTTCTTC.

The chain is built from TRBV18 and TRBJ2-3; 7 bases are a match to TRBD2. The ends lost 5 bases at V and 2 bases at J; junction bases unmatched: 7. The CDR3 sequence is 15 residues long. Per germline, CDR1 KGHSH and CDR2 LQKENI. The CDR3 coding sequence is TGTGCCAGCTCATCCTCTAGCGGTCCCACAGATACGCAGTATTTT. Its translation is CASSSSSGPTDTQYF.

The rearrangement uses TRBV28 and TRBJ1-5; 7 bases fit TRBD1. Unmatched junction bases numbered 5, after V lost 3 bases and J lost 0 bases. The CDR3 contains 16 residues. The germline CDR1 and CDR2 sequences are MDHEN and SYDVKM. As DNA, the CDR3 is TGTGCCAGCAGTTTTTGGGACAGCCCTAGCAATCAGCCCCAGCATTTT. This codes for CASSFWDSPSNQPQHF.

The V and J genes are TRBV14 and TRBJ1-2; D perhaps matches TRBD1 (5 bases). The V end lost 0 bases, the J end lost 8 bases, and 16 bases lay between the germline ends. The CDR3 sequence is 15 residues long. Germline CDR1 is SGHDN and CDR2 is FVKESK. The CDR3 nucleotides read TGTGCCAGCAGCCAAGACCTCGGGGGGGTTAGAGGCTACACCTTC. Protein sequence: CASSQDLGGVRGYTF.

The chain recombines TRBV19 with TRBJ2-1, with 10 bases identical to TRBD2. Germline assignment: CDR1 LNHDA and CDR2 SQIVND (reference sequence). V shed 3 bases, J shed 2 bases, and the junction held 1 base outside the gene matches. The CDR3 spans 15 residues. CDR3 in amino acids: CASSITSGTYNEQFF. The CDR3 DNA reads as TGTGCCAGTAGTATCACTAGCGGGACCTACAATGAGCAGTTCTTC.